Sequencing of this T cell receptor beta chain was carried out in a study of vaccination effects on CD4 cells after COVID-19. Before sequencing, viral peptide pools were used by the ViraFEST assay to expand antigen-specific CD4+ T cells. The culture ran for under eleven days, and then CD4+ T cells were isolated. Each person got two doses of an mRNA SARS-CoV-2 vaccine, BNT162b2 or mRNA-1273. A density of more than 1.5 million PBMC per well was used; these cells were cultured with around 11 IU/ml IL-2 and approximately 9.4 ug/ml peptides. The CDR3 has 11 residues. V was shortened by 6 bases and J by 3 bases, with 6 bases between the two germline ends. Germline V gene lookup returns CDR1 LGHDT and CDR2 YNNKEL (reference sequence). With respect to this clone: Antigen specificity is unknown.

Whole-study results and caveats: In the late period after vaccination, infection- and vaccine-induced clones contracted markedly.

Produced via immunoSEQ multiplex PCR; TCRdb's table is partial and in-frame only. The table includes roughly 71,000 clones, about 86% detected once. The sequence was collected from a human donor who received a COVID-19 vaccine. This specimen consisted of CD4+ T cells from PBMCs cultured with HCoV-229E spike peptides, obtained after COVID-19 vaccination. V is TRBV3-1 (or the pseudogene TRBV3-2) and J is TRBJ2-7; D might be TRBD1 (6 bases). The CDR3: CASRTGYEQYV. CDR3 nucleotides: TGTGCCAGCAGGACAGGCTACGAGCAGTACGTC.